This T cell receptor (beta chain) was captured by sequencing in a study of blood T cell repertoires in COVID-19. Background on the study: From the United States, Italy and Spain came samples of acute and convalescent COVID-19. Nucleic acid was either cDNA or gDNA, and it came from T cells, B-cell-depleted T cells, or PBMCs.

In the study's own analysis: Quantification of nucleated cells was approximated via reference gene primer amplification. The assay was immunoSEQ multiplex PCR, and TCRdb's table has in-frame clones only and misses some. That table is the source of V, J and clone size, and D and trimming were worked out from the DNA. There are about 360,000 clones in the sample; approximately 86% occur only once, and under 8.5% lies in the top ten. The Seattle site enrolled patients during active infection and followed them longitudinally. V dropped 5 bases and J dropped 0; count of bases not matched to a gene: 3. Germline V lookup: CDR1 SGHVS, CDR2 FNYEAQ. The CDR3 loop spans 14 amino acids.

The sequenced sample consisted of peripheral blood. The sequence derives from a woman aged 60-75 years with COVID-19, enrolled during active disease. The V gene is TRBV7-6, the J gene TRBJ1-1, with 7 positions matching TRBD1. The chain's CDR3 is CASSPGTVNTEAFF. CDR3 DNA sequence: TGTGCCAGCAGCCCCGGGACAGTGAACACTGAAGCTTTCTTT.